A selection of T cell receptor beta chains follows, all from one sample in a study of T cell responses to AZD1222 COVID-19 vaccine. The table came from immunoSEQ multiplex PCR; TCRdb's copy has only in-frame clones and leaves some out. The sample has roughly 100,000 clones, 85% to 90% seen once. The sample was peripheral blood, taken on day 0 of AZD1222 vaccination. These receptors all stem from an adult in good health. CDR3s include the opening cysteine and the closing phenylalanine or tryptophan. Fields, in order: J gene, D gene, clone size, V gene, CDR3 DNA, CDR3 protein. D genes are given only for firm matches. A row's size may be missing; if present it is once, few, many or a size class.

>TRBJ2-3|TRBD1|.|TRBV24-1
TGTGCCACCAGTGAGTCCGACAGGGGGTTCACAGATACGCAGTATTTT
CATSESDRGFTDTQYF
>TRBJ2-7|.|.|TRBV6-5
TGTGCCAGCAGTTATTTTGGGCAGTTGGGCTACGAGCAGTACTTC
CASSYFGQLGYEQYF
>TRBJ1-2|.|.|TRBV27
TGTGCCAGCAGTTTAGCGGGAAACTATGGCTACACCTTC
CASSLAGNYGYTF
>TRBJ2-1|TRBD2|.|TRBV18
TGTGCCAGCTCACCGAGACTAGCGGGAGTACGCTCCTACAATGAGCAGTTCTTC
CASSPRLAGVRSYNEQFF
>TRBJ2-1|TRBD1|.|TRBV2
TGTGCCAGCAGTCCCCGGACAGGGGAGCAGTTCTTC
CASSPRTGEQFF
>TRBJ2-5|TRBD1|.|TRBV7-3
TGTGCCAGCAGCCTGCACAGGGGACAAGAGACCCAGTACTTC
CASSLHRGQETQYF
>TRBJ2-3|TRBD1|.|TRBV19
TGTGCCAGTAGTATAGAAGGAGGGGCCCGGACAGGGGGCGCAGATACGCAGTATTTT
CASSIEGGARTGGADTQYF
>TRBJ2-2|TRBD1|.|TRBV19
TGTGCCAGTAGTGCGACAGGGCGGGCCGGGGAGCTGTTTTTT
CASSATGRAGELFF
>TRBJ2-3|.|.|TRBV3-1/TRBV3-2
TGTGCCAGCAGCTGGACGGGCTCAGGCGATACGCAGTATTTT
CASSWTGSGDTQYF
>TRBJ2-2|.|.|TRBV11-1
TGTGCCAGCAGACATCCGGGGGAAGGCACCGGGGAGCTGTTTTTT
CASRHPGEGTGELFF
>TRBJ2-7|.|.|TRBV10-3
TGTGCCACCACCCCTGAAGGGTACGAGCAGTACTTC
CATTPEGYEQYF
>TRBJ2-7|TRBD1|.|TRBV4-3
TGCGCCAGCAGCCAAGATCTCCCGGACAGGGGCGGTGAGCAGTACTTC
CASSQDLPDRGGEQYF
>TRBJ1-6|.|.|TRBV3-1/TRBV3-2
TGTGCCAGCAGCCTGGGCCAGGTCAGGAATTCACCCCTCCACTTT
CASSLGQVRNSPLHF
>TRBJ2-3|.|.|TRBV6-5
TGTGCCACGAGGGGTAGCGGCACAGATACGCAGTATTTT
CATRGSGTDTQYF
>TRBJ2-6|TRBD2|.|TRBV4-2
TGTGCCAGCAGCCAAGAAGCGGGGGCGGCCGCTGGGGCCAACGTCCTGACTTTC
CASSQEAGAAAGANVLTF
>TRBJ2-2|TRBD2|.|TRBV19
TGTGCCAGTAGTAGACTAGCGGGAGATACGGCCGGGGAGCTGTTTTTT
CASSRLAGDTAGELFF
>TRBJ1-2|.|.|TRBV30
TGTGCCTGGAGTACAGAAGCAAACTATGGCTACACCTTC
CAWSTEANYGYTF
>TRBJ1-6|TRBD1|.|TRBV5-5
TGTGCCAGCAGCAGGGACAGGGTTGGGATTTCACCCCTCCACTTT
CASSRDRVGISPLHF
>TRBJ1-2|TRBD1|once|TRBV6-5
TGTGCCAGCAGTTATTCTACAGGGGGCTATGGCTACACCTTC
CASSYSTGGYGYTF
>TRBJ2-1|TRBD2|.|TRBV7-8
TGTGCCAGCAGCCCAGAGCGGGACCCCCTCTACAATGAGCAGTTCTTC
CASSPERDPLYNEQFF
>TRBJ1-2|.|.|TRBV5-6
TGTGCCAGCAGCTTGGCCGTCGGGGGGCGAGGCTACACCTTC
CASSLAVGGRGYTF
>TRBJ2-2|TRBD2|.|TRBV6-2/TRBV6-3
TGTGCCAGCAGTTCGCCCGGGACTAGCGGGAGGGAGCTGTTTTTT
CASSSPGTSGRELFF
>TRBJ1-1|.|.|TRBV2
TGTGCCAGCAGTAGGGACACGAACACTGAAGCTTTCTTT
CASSRDTNTEAFF
>TRBJ1-6|.|.|TRBV28
TGTGCCAGCAGTTTCAAGGGGCCCTCCCTCCACTTT
CASSFKGPSLHF
>TRBJ2-7|.|.|TRBV19
TGTGCCAGTAGACAGACGGGAACCTACGAGCAGTACTTC
CASRQTGTYEQYF
>TRBJ1-1|.|.|TRBV29-1
TGCAGCGTTGAAGATGGCAGCCTAGGGACTGAAGCTTTCTTT
CSVEDGSLGTEAFF
>TRBJ2-7|TRBD1|once|TRBV19
TGTGCCAGTAGCATCCTAGGGGGCGGAGAGCAGTACTTC
CASSILGGGEQYF
>TRBJ2-2|.|.|TRBV5-1
TGCGCCAGCAGCCCCGAGGGGATCGCCGGGGAGCTGTTTTTT
CASSPEGIAGELFF
>TRBJ2-1|.|.|TRBV6-2/TRBV6-3
TGTGCCAGCAGTTACCGGGCGGGGCCGGGCCGGGACAATGAGCAGTTCTTC
CASSYRAGPGRDNEQFF
>TRBJ2-1|.|few|TRBV27
TGTGCCAGCAGCTCCCATGATGGGGACTGGGAGTTCTTC
CASSSHDGDWEFF
>TRBJ2-7|.|.|TRBV5-4
TGTGCCAGCAGCCCGGGACAAGGTCGAAGCGAGCAGTACTTC
CASSPGQGRSEQYF
>TRBJ2-1|TRBD1|few|TRBV28
TGTGCCAGCAGGGACCCGGGACAGTGGAATGAGCAGTTCTTC
CASRDPGQWNEQFF
>TRBJ2-5|.|.|TRBV6-2/TRBV6-3
TGTGCCAGCAGTTACGGACCCTCGAAACGGGGGTACTTC
CASSYGPSKRGYF